One and the same sample provided the 8 T cell receptor beta chains below, sequenced in a study of OX40 agonist ivuxolimab in advanced cancers. Only in-frame clones appear in the TCRdb table, and some are missing; sequencing was by immunoSEQ multiplex PCR. The sample includes 55,000 to 85,000 clones, about 80% of them seen just once. This sample comprised CD4+ or CD8+ T cells sorted from blood, obtained in a trial of the OX40 agonist ivuxolimab. The receptors here all came from an adult with an advanced solid tumor such as melanoma, head and neck, liver or kidney cancer.

This clone was seen more than once but under ten times. V gene TRBV2 combines with J gene TRBJ1-2; TRBD1 aligns across 8 bases. Trimming removed 2 bases from V and 4 bases from J; junction bases left unmatched: 3. The CDR3 loop spans 14 amino acids. The germline CDR1 and CDR2 sequences are SNHLY and FYNNEI. The CDR3 spells CASSEWQGAYGYTF. CDR3 coding DNA: TGTGCCAGCAGTGAATGGCAGGGGGCCTATGGCTACACCTTC.

The chain links TRBV6-1 to TRBJ2-7, with 9 positions matching TRBD1. The CDR3 loop spans 13 amino acids. Germline CDR1 reads MNHNS; CDR2 reads SASEGT. V lost 4 bases, J lost 6 bases, and 4 bases stayed unmatched. The CDR3 loop is CASSADRGGEQYF. The DNA of the CDR3 is TGTGCCAGCAGTGCGGACAGGGGAGGCGAGCAGTACTTC.

This clone has only a few counts. The V gene is TRBV27, the J gene TRBJ1-6; D is unresolved. The CDR3 is 14 residues long. V gave up 5 bases and J gave up 6 bases, with 11 bases separating them. The V gene's germline CDR1 is MNHEY and CDR2 SMNVEV (reference sequence). CDR3 protein: CASSLPGSNSPLHF. CDR3 bases: TGTGCCAGCAGTCTGCCGGGCTCTAATTCACCCCTCCACTTT.

This clone appeared once. V usage is TRBV30 and J usage is TRBJ2-5, with 9 positions matching TRBD2. Trimming at V came to 2 bases and at J to 6 bases, leaving 4 bases not matched to a gene. Germline CDR1 and CDR2: GTSNPN and SVGIG (reference sequence). The length of the CDR3 is 13 residues. CDR3 nucleotide sequence: TGTGCCTGGAGTCCTAGCGGGGTGAAGACCCAGTACTTC. It codes for CAWSPSGVKTQYF.

The chain links TRBV27 to TRBJ2-7, with D possibly matching TRBD2 (6 bases). The CDR3 covers 14 residues. V was shortened by 2 bases and J by 5 bases, with 13 bases between the two germline ends. Germline CDR1 reads MNHEY; CDR2 reads SMNVEV (reference sequence). CDR3 amino acids: CASSLAGLGNEQYF. The CDR3 region has the DNA TGTGCCAGCAGTTTAGCGGGGTTAGGGAACGAGCAGTACTTC.

The chain links TRBV4-1 to TRBJ1-2; D unclear. In germline, CDR1 is MGHRA, CDR2 YSYEKL. With 3 bases removed from V and 8 bases from J, the gap between germline ends came to 13 bases. This CDR3 contains 13 residues. In DNA, the CDR3 is TGCGCCAGCAGCCATCCCGTCGCCTCAGGCTACACCTTC. Translated: CASSHPVASGYTF.

A single count supports this clone. The chain combines TRBV25-1 with TRBJ1-1; the D is unclear. Germline V gene data show CDR1 as MGHDK and CDR2 as SYGVNS. The CDR3 contains 14 residues. The V gene lost 3 bases and the J gene lost 0 bases, with 8 bases spanning the gap. The CDR3 spells CASSDVGVNTEAFF. The CDR3 DNA reads TGTGCCAGCAGTGATGTGGGCGTGAACACTGAAGCTTTCTTT.

The chain links TRBV11-2 to TRBJ2-7; D gene uncertain. The CDR3 is made up of 13 amino acids. Germline-derived CDR1 and CDR2 are SGHAT and FQNNGV. Between the trimmed V and J ends, which lost 1 base and 3 bases, there was a span of 7 bases. This chain's CDR3 is CASSLANSYEQYF. The CDR3 region has the DNA TGTGCCAGCAGCTTAGCAAACAGCTACGAGCAGTACTTC.